These T cell receptor beta chains were read from a single sample in a study of blood T cell repertoires in COVID-19. The table came from immunoSEQ multiplex PCR; TCRdb's copy has only in-frame clones and leaves some out. The sample yields over 130,000 clones, more than 70% seen once. The specimen was peripheral blood. These receptors were obtained from a human donor in a cohort sampled during active COVID-19. The CDR3 runs from the conserved cysteine through the conserved F or W. A D gene is named only where the DNA matches it firmly. Size is stated for part of the rows, as once, few or many counts, or as a class when the clone is expanded.

cdr3_length: 18
d_call: TRBD1
j_call: TRBJ1-4
v_call: TRBV4-3
clone_size: -
cdr3_nt: TGCGCCAGCAGCCAAGATTGGAGGGACAGCGGACCAAATGAAAAACTGTTTTTT
cdr3_aa: CASSQDWRDSGPNEKLFF

cdr3_length: 16
d_call: TRBD2
j_call: TRBJ2-1
v_call: TRBV19
clone_size: -
cdr3_nt: TGTGCCAGTAGTATTTCCGGGACTAGGTTGGGGGGTGAGCAGTTCTTC
cdr3_aa: CASSISGTRLGGEQFF

cdr3_length: 14
d_call: TRBD1
j_call: TRBJ2-7
v_call: TRBV5-1
clone_size: -
cdr3_nt: TGCGCCAGCAGCTTGGACAGGGGAGACTACGAGCAGTACTTC
cdr3_aa: CASSLDRGDYEQYF

cdr3_length: 13
d_call: -
j_call: TRBJ2-5
v_call: TRBV12-3/TRBV12-4
clone_size: -
cdr3_nt: TGTGCCAGCAGTTTATCAGTGGAAGAGACCCAGTACTTC
cdr3_aa: CASSLSVEETQYF

cdr3_length: 13
d_call: TRBD1
j_call: TRBJ1-2
v_call: TRBV30
clone_size: -
cdr3_nt: TGTGCCTGGACCCGGCGACAGGGCAAAGGCTACACCTTC
cdr3_aa: CAWTRRQGKGYTF

cdr3_length: 12
d_call: -
j_call: TRBJ1-1
v_call: TRBV30
clone_size: -
cdr3_nt: TGTGCCTGGAGTCCCACCGACAGGGAAGCTTTCTTT
cdr3_aa: CAWSPTDREAFF

cdr3_length: 16
d_call: TRBD2
j_call: TRBJ2-1
v_call: TRBV5-4
clone_size: -
cdr3_nt: TGTGCCAGCAGCCTGGGACTAGCGGGGGCCTACAATGAGCAGTTCTTC
cdr3_aa: CASSLGLAGAYNEQFF

cdr3_length: 15
d_call: TRBD2
j_call: TRBJ2-3
v_call: TRBV27
clone_size: -
cdr3_nt: TGTGCCAGCAGTCGAACTAGCGGGGGGGCGGATACGCAGTATTTT
cdr3_aa: CASSRTSGGADTQYF

cdr3_length: 12
d_call: -
j_call: TRBJ1-1
v_call: TRBV30
clone_size: -
cdr3_nt: TGTGCCTGGGCAAGGCGCGACTATGAAGCTTTCTTT
cdr3_aa: CAWARRDYEAFF

cdr3_length: 14
d_call: -
j_call: TRBJ1-3
v_call: TRBV7-9
clone_size: -
cdr3_nt: TGTGCCAGCAGCTCAGCAGGGGTTGGAAACACCATATATTTT
cdr3_aa: CASSSAGVGNTIYF

cdr3_length: 15
d_call: TRBD1
j_call: TRBJ1-4
v_call: TRBV5-1
clone_size: -
cdr3_nt: TGCGCCAGCAGCGGGACAGGGGGCACTAATGAAAAACTGTTTTTT
cdr3_aa: CASSGTGGTNEKLFF

cdr3_length: 13
d_call: -
j_call: TRBJ1-5
v_call: TRBV7-6
clone_size: -
cdr3_nt: TGTGCCAGCAGCTTTGGGGAGGATCAGCCCCAGCATTTT
cdr3_aa: CASSFGEDQPQHF

cdr3_length: 15
d_call: -
j_call: TRBJ2-1
v_call: TRBV29-1
clone_size: -
cdr3_nt: TGCAGCGTTGAAGCAAGGGCAGGGCTCGGGCGGGGGCAGTTCTTC
cdr3_aa: CSVEARAGLGRGQFF

cdr3_length: 14
d_call: TRBD1
j_call: TRBJ1-5
v_call: TRBV30
clone_size: -
cdr3_nt: TGTGCCTGGAGTAGGGCAGGGGGTAGTCAGCCCCAGCATTTT
cdr3_aa: CAWSRAGGSQPQHF

cdr3_length: 11
d_call: -
j_call: TRBJ1-2
v_call: TRBV12-3/TRBV12-4
clone_size: -
cdr3_nt: TGTGCCAGCAGCCAACTCCGGGGCTACACCTTC
cdr3_aa: CASSQLRGYTF

cdr3_length: 16
d_call: TRBD1
j_call: TRBJ1-3
v_call: TRBV5-1
clone_size: once
cdr3_nt: TGCGCCAGCAGAACCGGGACAGGGGTCTCTGGAAACACCATATATTTT
cdr3_aa: CASRTGTGVSGNTIYF

cdr3_length: 14
d_call: -
j_call: TRBJ2-2
v_call: TRBV6-1
clone_size: -
cdr3_nt: TGTGCCAGCAGTGAGACAGGGAACACCGGGGAGCTGTTTTTT
cdr3_aa: CASSETGNTGELFF

cdr3_length: 14
d_call: TRBD1
j_call: TRBJ1-2
v_call: TRBV6-2/TRBV6-3
clone_size: -
cdr3_nt: TGTGCCAGCAGTCCGGGACAGGGGATCTATGGCTACACCTTC
cdr3_aa: CASSPGQGIYGYTF

cdr3_length: 15
d_call: TRBD1
j_call: TRBJ2-1
v_call: TRBV20-1
clone_size: -
cdr3_nt: TGCAGTGCTAGTGGCGGGCAGGGGGCCCTCAATGAGCAGTTCTTC
cdr3_aa: CSASGGQGALNEQFF

cdr3_length: 18
d_call: TRBD2
j_call: TRBJ2-1
v_call: TRBV15
clone_size: -
cdr3_nt: TGTGCCACCAGCATCGAGCTGAGTTGGCGGGGGGGCGGCAATGAGCAGTTCTTC
cdr3_aa: CATSIELSWRGGGNEQFF

cdr3_length: 14
d_call: -
j_call: TRBJ2-5
v_call: TRBV6-5
clone_size: -
cdr3_nt: TGTGCCAGCAAACCGCCCGGGAGAGGTGGGCAGCAGTACTTC
cdr3_aa: CASKPPGRGGQQYF

cdr3_length: 12
d_call: -
j_call: TRBJ2-1
v_call: TRBV9
clone_size: -
cdr3_nt: TGTGCCAGCAGCGTAGTGAGCGGTGAGCAGTTCTTC
cdr3_aa: CASSVVSGEQFF

cdr3_length: 15
d_call: TRBD1
j_call: TRBJ2-7
v_call: TRBV13
clone_size: -
cdr3_nt: TGTGCCAGCAGCCCCAGGGGGCTTAACTCCTACGAGCAGTACTTC
cdr3_aa: CASSPRGLNSYEQYF

cdr3_length: 14
d_call: TRBD2
j_call: TRBJ2-1
v_call: TRBV9
clone_size: -
cdr3_nt: TGTGCCAGCACTAGCGGGGGTGGATGGAATGAGCAGTTCTTC
cdr3_aa: CASTSGGGWNEQFF

cdr3_length: 13
d_call: -
j_call: TRBJ2-7
v_call: TRBV5-4
clone_size: -
cdr3_nt: TGTGCCAGCAGCTTTAGCGGAGCCTACGAGCAGTACTTC
cdr3_aa: CASSFSGAYEQYF

cdr3_length: 18
d_call: TRBD2
j_call: TRBJ2-3
v_call: TRBV11-2
clone_size: -
cdr3_nt: TGTGCCAGCAGCTTAGTAACTAGCGGGGGGGCCAACACAGATACGCAGTATTTT
cdr3_aa: CASSLVTSGGANTDTQYF

cdr3_length: 17
d_call: -
j_call: TRBJ1-6
v_call: TRBV7-9
clone_size: -
cdr3_nt: TGTGCCAGCAGCCCCGCCGGAGCAAGCTCCTATAATTCACCCCTCCACTTT
cdr3_aa: CASSPAGASSYNSPLHF

cdr3_length: 13
d_call: TRBD1
j_call: TRBJ2-1
v_call: TRBV19
clone_size: -
cdr3_nt: TGTGCCAGTAGTCCCGGGACAGGGGAATCGCAGTTCTTC
cdr3_aa: CASSPGTGESQFF

cdr3_length: 15
d_call: TRBD2
j_call: TRBJ2-3
v_call: TRBV19
clone_size: -
cdr3_nt: TGTGCCAGTAGTATAATAGCGGGGACCACAGATACGCAGTATTTT
cdr3_aa: CASSIIAGTTDTQYF

cdr3_length: 17
d_call: -
j_call: TRBJ2-1
v_call: TRBV9
clone_size: once
cdr3_nt: TGTGCCAGCAGCGCACCGGTCGACGACAGCTCCTACAATGAGCAGTTCTTC
cdr3_aa: CASSAPVDDSSYNEQFF

cdr3_length: 12
d_call: -
j_call: TRBJ1-6
v_call: TRBV6-2/TRBV6-3
clone_size: -
cdr3_nt: TGTGCCAGCAGCGAGGGGGATTCACCCCTCCACTTT
cdr3_aa: CASSEGDSPLHF